The sequence of this TCR beta chain was determined in a study of blood T cell repertoires in COVID-19. Across the whole study: Sites in the United States, Italy and Spain provided acute and convalescent COVID-19 samples.

Libraries were prepared by immunoSEQ multiplex PCR; TCRdb keeps only in-frame clonotypes and omits some of them. The table has 250,000 to 300,000 clones, 65% to 90% seen once. With 1 base removed from V and 8 bases from J, the gap between germline ends came to 11 bases. CDR1 and CDR2 (germline): SEHNR, FQNEAQ (reference sequence). The CDR3 runs 13 residues. The J gene is TRBJ1-2, the V gene TRBV7-9; D is undetermined. Sequencing used peripheral blood. The clonotype comes from a woman in her sixties or seventies with COVID-19, enrolled during active disease. The CDR3 DNA follows: TGTGCCAGCAGCTTAGGGTCGGAGGGAGGCTACACCTTC. Translated: CASSLGSEGGYTF.